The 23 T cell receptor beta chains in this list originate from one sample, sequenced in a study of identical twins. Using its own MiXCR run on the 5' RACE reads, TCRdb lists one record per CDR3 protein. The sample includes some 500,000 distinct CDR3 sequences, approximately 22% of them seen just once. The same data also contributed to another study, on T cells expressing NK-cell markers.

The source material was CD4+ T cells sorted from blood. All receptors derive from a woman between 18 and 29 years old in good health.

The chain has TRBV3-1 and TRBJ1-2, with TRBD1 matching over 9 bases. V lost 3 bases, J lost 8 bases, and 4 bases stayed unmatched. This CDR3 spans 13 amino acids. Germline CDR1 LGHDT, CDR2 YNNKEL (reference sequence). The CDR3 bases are TGTGCCAGCAGCCAGGGACAGGGTGGCGGCTACACCTTC. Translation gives CASSQGQGGGYTF.

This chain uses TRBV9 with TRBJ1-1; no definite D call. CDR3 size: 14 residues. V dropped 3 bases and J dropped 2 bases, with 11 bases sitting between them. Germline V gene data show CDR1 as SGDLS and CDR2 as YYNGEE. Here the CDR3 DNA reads TGTGCCAGCAGCGCCACCTATCCAAACACTGAAGCTTTCTTT. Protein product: CASSATYPNTEAFF.

CDR3 in DNA: TGTGCCAGCAGTGAAGTAAGAAGGCGGTACGAGCAGTACTTC. This gives the protein CASSEVRRRYEQYF. V and J are TRBV6-1 and TRBJ2-7; D is unresolved. Trimming left V 1 base short and J 4 bases short, with 11 bases between. The CDR3 spans 14 residues. Germline V gene lookup returns CDR1 MNHNS and CDR2 SASEGT.

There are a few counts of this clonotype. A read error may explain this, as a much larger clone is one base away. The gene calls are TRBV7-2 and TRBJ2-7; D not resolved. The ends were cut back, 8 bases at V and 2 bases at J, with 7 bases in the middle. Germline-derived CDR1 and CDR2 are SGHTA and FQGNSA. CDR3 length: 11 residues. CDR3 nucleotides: TGTGCCAGCGGACGGCCCTACGAGCAGTACTTC. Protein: CASGRPYEQYF.

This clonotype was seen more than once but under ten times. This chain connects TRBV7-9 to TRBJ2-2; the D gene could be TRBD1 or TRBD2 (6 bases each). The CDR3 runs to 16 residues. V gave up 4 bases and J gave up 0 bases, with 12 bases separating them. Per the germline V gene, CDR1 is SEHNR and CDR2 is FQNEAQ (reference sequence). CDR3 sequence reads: CASSYRGGSNTGELFF. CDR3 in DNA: TGTGCCAGCAGCTATAGAGGGGGGTCGAACACCGGGGAGCTGTTTTTT.

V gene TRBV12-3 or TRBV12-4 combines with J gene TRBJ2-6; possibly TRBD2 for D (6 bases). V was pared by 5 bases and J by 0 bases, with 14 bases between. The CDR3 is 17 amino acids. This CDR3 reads CASSPPRGSSGANVLTF. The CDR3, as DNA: TGTGCCAGCAGTCCGCCCCGGGGGTCCTCTGGGGCCAACGTCCTGACTTTC.

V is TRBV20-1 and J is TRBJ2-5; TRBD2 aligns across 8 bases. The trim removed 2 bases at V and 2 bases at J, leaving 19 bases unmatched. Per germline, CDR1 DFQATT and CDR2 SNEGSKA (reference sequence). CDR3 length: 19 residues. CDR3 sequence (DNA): TGCAGTGCTAGACATCCCCACCCCGAGCGGGGGCCGTTACAAGAGACCCAGTACTTC. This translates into CSARHPHPERGPLQETQYF.

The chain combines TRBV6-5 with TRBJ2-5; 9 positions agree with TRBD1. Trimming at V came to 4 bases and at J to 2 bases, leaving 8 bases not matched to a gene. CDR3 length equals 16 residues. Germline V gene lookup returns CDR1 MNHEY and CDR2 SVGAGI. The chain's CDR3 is CASSSQGQGGQETQYF. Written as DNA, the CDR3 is TGTGCCAGCAGTTCTCAGGGACAGGGAGGTCAAGAGACCCAGTACTTC.

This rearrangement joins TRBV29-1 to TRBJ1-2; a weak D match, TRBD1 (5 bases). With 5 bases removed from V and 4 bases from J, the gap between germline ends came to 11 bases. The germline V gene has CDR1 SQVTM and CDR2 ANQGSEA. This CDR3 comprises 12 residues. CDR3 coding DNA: TGCAGCGTTCAGGCGGGGGGCTATGGCTACACCTTC. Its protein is CSVQAGGYGYTF.

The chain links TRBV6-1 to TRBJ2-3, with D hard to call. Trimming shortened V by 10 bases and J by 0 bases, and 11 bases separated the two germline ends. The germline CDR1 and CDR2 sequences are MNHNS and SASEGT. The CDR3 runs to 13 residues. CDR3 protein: CATREGSTDTQYF. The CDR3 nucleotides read TGTGCCACCCGCGAAGGGAGCACAGATACGCAGTATTTT.

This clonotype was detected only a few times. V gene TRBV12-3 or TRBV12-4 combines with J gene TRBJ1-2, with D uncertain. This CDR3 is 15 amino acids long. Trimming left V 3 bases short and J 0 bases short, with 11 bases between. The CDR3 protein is CASSFFTTTNYGYTF. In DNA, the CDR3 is TGTGCCAGCAGTTTCTTCACGACCACTAACTATGGCTACACCTTC.

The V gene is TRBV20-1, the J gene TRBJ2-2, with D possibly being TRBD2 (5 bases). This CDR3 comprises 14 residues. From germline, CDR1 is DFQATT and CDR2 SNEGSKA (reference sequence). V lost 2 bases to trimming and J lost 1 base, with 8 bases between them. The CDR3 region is CSARMAGNTGELFF. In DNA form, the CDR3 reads TGCAGTGCTAGAATGGCGGGGAACACCGGGGAGCTGTTTTTT.

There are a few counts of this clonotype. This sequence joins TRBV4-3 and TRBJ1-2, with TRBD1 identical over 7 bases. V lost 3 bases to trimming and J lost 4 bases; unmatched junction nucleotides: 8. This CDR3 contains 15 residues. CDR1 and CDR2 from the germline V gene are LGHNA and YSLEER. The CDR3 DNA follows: TGCGCCAGCAGCCAGGTTACAGGGGACACCTATGGCTACACCTTC. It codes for CASSQVTGDTYGYTF.

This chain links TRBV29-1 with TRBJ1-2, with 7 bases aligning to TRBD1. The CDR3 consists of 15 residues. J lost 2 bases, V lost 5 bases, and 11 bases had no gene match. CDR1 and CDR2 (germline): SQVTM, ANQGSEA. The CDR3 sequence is CSVPKGATGNYGYTF. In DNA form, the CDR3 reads TGCAGCGTTCCCAAGGGGGCCACAGGGAACTATGGCTACACCTTC.

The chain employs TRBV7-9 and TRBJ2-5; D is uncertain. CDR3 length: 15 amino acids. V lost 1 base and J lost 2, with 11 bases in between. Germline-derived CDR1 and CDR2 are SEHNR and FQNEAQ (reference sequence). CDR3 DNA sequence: TGTGCCAGCAGCTTAGAATGGGATCAACAAGAGACCCAGTACTTC. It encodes CASSLEWDQQETQYF.

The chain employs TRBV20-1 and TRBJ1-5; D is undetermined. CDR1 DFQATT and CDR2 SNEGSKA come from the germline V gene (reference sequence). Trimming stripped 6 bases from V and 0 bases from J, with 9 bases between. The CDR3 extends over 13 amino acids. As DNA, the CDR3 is TGCAGTGCGAAGGGCTTTAGCAATCAGCCCCAGCATTTT. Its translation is CSAKGFSNQPQHF.

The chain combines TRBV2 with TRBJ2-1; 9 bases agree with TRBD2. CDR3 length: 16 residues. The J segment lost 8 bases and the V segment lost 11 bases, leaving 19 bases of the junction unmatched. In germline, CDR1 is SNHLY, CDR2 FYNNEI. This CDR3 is CAYTRGSGSISDEQFF. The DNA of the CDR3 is TGTGCCTATACCCGGGGTAGCGGGAGTATCAGCGATGAGCAGTTCTTC.

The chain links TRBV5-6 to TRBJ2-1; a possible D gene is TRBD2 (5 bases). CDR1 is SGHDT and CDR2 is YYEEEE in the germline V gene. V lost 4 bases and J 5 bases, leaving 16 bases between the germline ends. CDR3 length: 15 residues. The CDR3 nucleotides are TGTGCCAGCAGCCCTGGGGAGAGGCGGGACAATGAGCAGTTCTTC. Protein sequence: CASSPGERRDNEQFF.

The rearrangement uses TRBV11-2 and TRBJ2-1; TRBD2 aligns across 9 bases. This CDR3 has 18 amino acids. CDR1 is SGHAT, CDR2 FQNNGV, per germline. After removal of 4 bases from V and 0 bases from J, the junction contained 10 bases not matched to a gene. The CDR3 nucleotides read TGTGCCAGCAGCTCCGGGACTTATAGCGGGGGCTCCTACAATGAGCAGTTCTTC. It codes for CASSSGTYSGGSYNEQFF.

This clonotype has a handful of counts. The CDR3 loop reads CASNTGRRPNEQYF. CDR3 sequence (DNA): TGTGCCAGCAATACGGGCCGTCGCCCTAACGAGCAGTACTTC. The rearrangement joins TRBV25-1 to TRBJ2-7; unclear D gene. Trimming pared 7 bases from V and 5 bases from J, leaving 18 bases between. Germline V CDR1 and CDR2: MGHDK, SYGVNS. The CDR3 contains 14 residues.

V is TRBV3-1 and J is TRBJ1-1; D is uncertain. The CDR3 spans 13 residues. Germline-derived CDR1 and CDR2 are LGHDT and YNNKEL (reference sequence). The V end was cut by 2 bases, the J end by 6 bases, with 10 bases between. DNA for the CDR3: TGTGCCAGCAGCCAAAGGCGAACGGCTGAAGCTTTCTTT. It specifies CASSQRRTAEAFF.

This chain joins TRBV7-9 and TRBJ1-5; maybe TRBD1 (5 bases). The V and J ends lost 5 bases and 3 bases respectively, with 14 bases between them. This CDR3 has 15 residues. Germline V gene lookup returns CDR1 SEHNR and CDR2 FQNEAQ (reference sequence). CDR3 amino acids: CASSQQGVPNQPQHF. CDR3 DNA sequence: TGTGCCAGCAGCCAGCAGGGAGTACCCAATCAGCCCCAGCATTTT.

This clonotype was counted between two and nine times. The CDR3 DNA follows: TGCAGTGCTAGGAATCCCGTATCCGGCCAAGAGACCCAGTACTTC. Its protein product is CSARNPVSGQETQYF. The chain employs TRBV20-1 and TRBJ2-5; D not resolved. Germline V gene sequence: CDR1 DFQATT, CDR2 SNEGSKA (reference sequence). The CDR3 spans 15 residues. Trimming cost V 3 bases and J 1 base, with 15 bases left between them.